Presented here are 20 T cell receptor beta chains from one specimen sequenced in a study of shared clonotypes between healthy human individuals. Generated by immunoSEQ multiplex PCR, the TCRdb table keeps only in-frame clones and is missing some. The sample shows around 1 million clones, 70% to 85% of them seen only once. The sample consisted of memory CD4+ T cells sorted from blood. Subset meaning: CD45RA-negative fraction. The receptors were gathered from a man between 18 and 35 years old in good health.

V gene TRBV4-1 combines with J gene TRBJ2-7, with 12 bases identical to TRBD2. This CDR3 comprises 16 residues. With V trimmed by 1 base and J by 4 bases, 5 bases remained unmatched. CDR1 MGHRA and CDR2 YSYEKL come from the germline V gene. The CDR3 DNA reads TGCGCCAGCAGCCAAGGGACTAGCGGGATGGGATACGAGCAGTACTTC. This encodes CASSQGTSGMGYEQYF.

Here the CDR3 DNA reads TGTGCCAGCAGTGCAGGGGGTTCTCAGCCCCAGCATTTT. Amino acids: CASSAGGSQPQHF. The chain couples TRBV25-1 to TRBJ1-5, with TRBD1 identical over 7 bases. The length of the CDR3 is 13 residues. The ends lost 4 bases at V and 6 bases at J; junction bases unmatched: 3. The germline V gene has CDR1 MGHDK and CDR2 SYGVNS.

V usage is TRBV5-4 and J usage is TRBJ1-2, with TRBD1 as a possible D gene (6 bases). The CDR3 sequence is 15 residues long. V was shortened by 0 bases and J by 2 bases, with 11 bases between the two germline ends. CDR1 and CDR2 from the germline V gene are SGHNT and YYREEE (reference sequence). CDR3 nucleotides: TGTGCCAGCAGCTTGGGGGGGCCCGGGAACTATGGCTACACCTTC. Translating gives CASSLGGPGNYGYTF.

The chain combines TRBV28 with TRBJ1-1; D perhaps matches TRBD1 (5 bases). This CDR3 is built from 11 residues. Trimming shortened V by 8 bases and J by 7 bases, and 11 bases separated the two germline ends. Germline CDR1 is MDHEN and CDR2 is SYDVKM. DNA of the CDR3: TGTGCCAGCTGCTCCCAGGGTGAAGCTTTCTTT. Protein sequence: CASCSQGEAFF.

V is TRBV19 and J is TRBJ2-3, with 7 bases that match TRBD2. The germline CDR1 and CDR2 sequences are LNHDA and SQIVND (reference sequence). Germline trimming cut 6 bases from V and 2 bases from J; bases unmatched to any gene: 11. There are 16 residues in the CDR3. This chain's CDR3 is CASSRTRGRLTDTQYF. The CDR3 DNA reads TGTGCCAGTAGCCGAACGCGGGGGAGACTCACAGATACGCAGTATTTT.

This clone was observed once. This chain connects TRBV28 to TRBJ1-5; D possibly corresponds to TRBD1 (5 bases). V was clipped by 4 bases and J by 5 bases, with 15 bases between them. This CDR3 has 15 residues. Per the germline V gene, CDR1 is MDHEN and CDR2 is SYDVKM. The CDR3 DNA is TGTGCCAGCAGTTACCCGGGGCTTCGGGATCAGCCCCAGCATTTT. Translating gives CASSYPGLRDQPQHF.

The chain uses TRBV5-8 and TRBJ2-1; D remains unclear. V gave up 1 base and J gave up 7 bases, with 6 bases separating them. The germline gives CDR1 SGHTS, CDR2 YDEGEE. The CDR3 has 12 residues. DNA for the CDR3: TGTGCCAGCAGCTTGCTCGGTAATGAGCAGTTCTTC. This gives the protein CASSLLGNEQFF.

With regard to this clone: The same CDR3 also results from other DNA sequences found in this sample. The chain has TRBV7-9 and TRBJ2-2, with TRBD1 identical over 7 bases. Trimming took 3 bases from V and 6 from J; bases not matched to a gene: 1. Germline CDR1 and CDR2: SEHNR and FQNEAQ (reference sequence). This CDR3 is 13 amino acids long. The CDR3 sequence is CASSFGTAGELFF. CDR3 DNA: TGTGCCAGCAGCTTCGGGACAGCCGGGGAGCTGTTTTTT.

The chain carries TRBV20-1 and TRBJ2-5; D uncertain. Matching the DNA end better, TRBJ2-7 makes the J call doubtful. This CDR3 region has 11 residues. Germline lookup yields CDR1 DFQATT and CDR2 SNEGSKA (reference sequence). CDR3 loop: CSARVLNEQYF. CDR3 coding DNA: TGCAGTGCTAGAGTCTTGAACGAGCAGTACTTC.

The CDR3 region has the DNA TGTGCCAGCTCATTCCAGAGAGATCAGCCCCAGCATTTT. Translating gives CASSFQRDQPQHF. This sequence joins TRBV18 and TRBJ1-5, with D unclear. Germline CDR1 is KGHSH and CDR2 is LQKENI. The V and J ends lost 5 bases and 5 bases respectively, with 10 bases between them. CDR3 length: 13 residues.

The CDR3 nucleotides are TGTGCCAGCAGTGCACCCCGATCAGGGGGCAATTCCTACGAGCAGTACTTC. Translated: CASSAPRSGGNSYEQYF. This sequence joins TRBV25-1 and TRBJ2-7, with 8 nucleotides matching TRBD1. V lost 4 bases and J lost 1; bases outside the gene matches: 12. Germline values: CDR1 MGHDK, CDR2 SYGVNS. This CDR3 comprises 17 residues.

The V call is TRBV28, the J call TRBJ1-2; 12 bases agree with TRBD1. The germline V gene has CDR1 MDHEN and CDR2 SYDVKM. The CDR3 is 16 amino acids. The V segment lost 6 bases and the J segment 8 bases; nucleotides outside the gene matches: 13. The CDR3 DNA follows: TGTGCCAGCAGCCCCTCCGGGACAGGGGGCTCGCGCGGCTACACCTTC. It yields the protein CASSPSGTGGSRGYTF.

The V gene is TRBV28, the J gene TRBJ1-5; no clear D. This CDR3 spans 13 amino acids. Germline lookup yields CDR1 MDHEN and CDR2 SYDVKM. The germline V and J ends were trimmed by 2 bases and 6 bases, with 8 bases remaining between them. The DNA for the CDR3 is TGTGCCAGCAGTTTACAAGGGAGTCAGCCCCAGCATTTT. It translates to CASSLQGSQPQHF. Complete variable domain (other parts from reference TRBV28 and TRBJ1-5): DVKVTQSSRYLVKRTGEKVFLECVQDMDHENMFWYRQDPGLGLRLIYFSYDVKMKEKGDIPEGYSVSREKKERFSLILESASTNQTSMYLCASSLQGSQPQHFGDGTRLSIL.

This clone was found a few times. The chain links TRBV9 to TRBJ2-1, with TRBD2 identical over 7 bases. The junction had 1 base not matched to a gene; V was cut back by 2 bases and J by 2 bases. The CDR3 runs to 14 residues. Germline-derived CDR1 and CDR2 are SGDLS and YYNGEE. CDR3 DNA sequence: TGTGCCAGCAGCGTGGGACTAACCTACAATGAGCAGTTCTTC. This translates into CASSVGLTYNEQFF.

V usage is TRBV5-1 and J usage is TRBJ2-1; 8 bases map to TRBD2. This CDR3 comprises 15 residues. Trimming removed 0 bases from V and 6 bases from J; junction bases left unmatched: 5. Germline V gene data show CDR1 as SGHRS and CDR2 as YFSETQ. This chain's CDR3 is CASSLDSGGRNEQFF. DNA of the CDR3: TGCGCCAGCAGCTTGGACAGCGGGGGCCGCAATGAGCAGTTCTTC.

The chain couples TRBV10-3 to TRBJ1-5; D is unresolved. The CDR3 is made up of 15 amino acids. V shed 3 bases and J shed 3 bases, with 12 bases lying between them. Germline values: CDR1 ENHRY, CDR2 SYGVKD. The CDR3 region has the DNA TGTGCCATCAGTGAATTCGAGGTCTCCAATCAGCCCCAGCATTTT. Translated, it gives CAISEFEVSNQPQHF.

This clone has only one observation. V usage is TRBV7-2 and J usage is TRBJ2-1, with D perhaps TRBD2 (5 bases). This CDR3 has 11 amino acids. The V end lost 2 bases, the J end lost 15 bases, and 11 bases lay between the germline ends. The germline gives CDR1 SGHTA, CDR2 FQGNSA. The CDR3 region is CASSLSSLLFF. CDR3 DNA: TGTGCCAGCAGCTTATCTAGCCTCCTGTTCTTC. Based on the CDR3 plus reference TRBV7-2 and TRBJ2-1, the full variable domain is GAGVSQSPSNKVTEKGKDVELRCDPISGHTALYWYRQSLGQGLEFLIYFQGNSAPDKSGLPSDRFSAERTGGSVSTLTIQRTQQEDSAVYLCASSLSSLLFFGPGTRLTVL.

This chain connects TRBV7-6 to TRBJ1-3; D perhaps matches TRBD1 (6 bases). Per the germline V gene, CDR1 is SGHVS and CDR2 is FNYEAQ. The CDR3 extends over 15 amino acids. V lost 5 bases to trimming and J lost 2 bases, with 13 bases between them. The CDR3 bases are TGTGCCAGCAGCCTAGAGGGGGGGACTGGAAACACCATATATTTT. Translating it yields CASSLEGGTGNTIYF. The variable domain in full, completed from reference TRBV7-6 and TRBJ1-3, reads GAGVSQSPRYKVTKRGQDVALRCDPISGHVSLYWYRQALGQGPEFLTYFNYEAQQDKSGLPNDRFSAERPEGSISTLTIQRTEQRDSAMYRCASSLEGGTGNTIYFGEGSWLTVV.

V and J are TRBV5-1 and TRBJ2-1; D is ambiguous. The CDR3 totals 15 residues. Per the germline V gene, CDR1 is SGHRS and CDR2 is YFSETQ. V was cut by 0 bases and J by 8 bases, with 15 bases left in between. The CDR3 DNA sequence: TGCGCCAGCAGCTTGGTTCTATCCTCTTTCGATGAGCAGTTCTTC. Translating gives CASSLVLSSFDEQFF. Combining the CDR3 with reference TRBV5-1 and TRBJ2-1 gives the whole variable domain KAGVTQTPRYLIKTRGQQVTLSCSPISGHRSVSWYQQTPGQGLQFLFEYFSETQRNKGNFPGRFSGRQFSNSRSEMNVSTLELGDSALYLCASSLVLSSFDEQFFGPGTRLTVL.

This clone was recorded once. One end of the junction does not line up with germline, which may come from a read error. The rearrangement uses TRBV7-8 and TRBJ2-3; a possible D gene is TRBD2 (6 bases). The CDR3 consists of 14 residues. Germline V CDR1 and CDR2: SGHVS, FQNEAQ. CDR3 nucleotides: TGTGCCAGCAGCCTAGCGTTTAGCACAGATACGCAGTATTTT. Its protein product is CASSLAFSTDTQYF.